The T cell receptor (beta chain) described here comes from a study of cytomegalovirus exposure and HLA in healthy donors (dated by TCRdb to between 2016 and 2019). For context, the study as a whole: According to a later analysis, one platform produced both the 110 or so validation repertoires and the 730 or so repertoires of the first cohort. The study aimed to test whether signatures of past pathogen exposure could be identified by cataloging public T cell receptors. A separate validation cohort of 100 to 150 different subjects was used in addition to the approximately 670-subject first cohort. The study combined high-throughput TCR immunosequencing, statistical association of individual TCRs with disease status, and machine learning to predict cytomegalovirus infection status.

From its cysteine to its phenylalanine, the CDR3 spans 13 amino acids. Only the CDR3 part of the read is kept: 39 bases, read in frame from the first base. Per the germline V gene, SGHRS is the CDR1 and YFSETQ is the CDR2. Germline trimming amounts to 3 bases on V and 3 bases on J, with 2 as the count of junction bases outside the gene matches. Separate from the roughly 700-subject first cohort, the validation cohort of 120 subjects was the group to which the donors belonged. Overall study results and their limits: Three of the identified cytomegalovirus-associated TCR beta chains were confirmed in vitro to be specific for cytomegalovirus antigens. Subsequent analysis determined that TCRs grouped into clusters in the first cohort also showed a tendency toward co-occurrence across the approximately 120 validation repertoires, and 94% of cluster scores exceeded 0. Cytomegalovirus status was reported to be diagnosed by the classifier with high specificity and sensitivity in both the original and validation cohorts. A later analysis lacked HLA typing for the validation cohort, so it scored co-occurrence in that cohort across all 120 or so repertoires. The authors suggested that the approach could potentially be generalized to other disease states and immunological phenotypes. Most TCR sequences were observed very rarely across donors, whereas some public TCRs were present in many individuals. The study gave a list of 150 to 200 TCR beta chains associated with cytomegalovirus.

Concerning this clone itself: Its antigen is still unknown. The input lacks base qualities; no much larger clone sits a single base away.

Library preparation employed the immunoSEQ multiplex PCR assay. The authors processed their data as follows. A statistical classification framework was built for diagnosing cytomegalovirus status from the catalog of TCR beta chain sequences. TCRdb took over this immuneACCESS table, retaining in-frame rearrangements with V and J assigned. Such tables are incomplete; in checked studies, under half of the missing clones stem from an unresolved V gene, and the remainder is unexplained. That table supplies the V and J calls and clone size; D and trimming were determined from the DNA. In all, the sample holds some 90,000 clones, and around 90% of those were seen once. Jointly, the top ten make up under 4.5% of the sample.

This sequence uses TRBV5-1 and TRBJ1-2; TRBD1 lines up with 7 middle nucleotides. Material for sequencing was PBMCs. The sequence came from a woman in her twenties or thirties in good health and CMV-seronegative. The CDR3 protein: CASSYTGDYGYTF. The bases are TGCGCCAGCAGCTATACAGGGGACTATGGCTACACCTTC.